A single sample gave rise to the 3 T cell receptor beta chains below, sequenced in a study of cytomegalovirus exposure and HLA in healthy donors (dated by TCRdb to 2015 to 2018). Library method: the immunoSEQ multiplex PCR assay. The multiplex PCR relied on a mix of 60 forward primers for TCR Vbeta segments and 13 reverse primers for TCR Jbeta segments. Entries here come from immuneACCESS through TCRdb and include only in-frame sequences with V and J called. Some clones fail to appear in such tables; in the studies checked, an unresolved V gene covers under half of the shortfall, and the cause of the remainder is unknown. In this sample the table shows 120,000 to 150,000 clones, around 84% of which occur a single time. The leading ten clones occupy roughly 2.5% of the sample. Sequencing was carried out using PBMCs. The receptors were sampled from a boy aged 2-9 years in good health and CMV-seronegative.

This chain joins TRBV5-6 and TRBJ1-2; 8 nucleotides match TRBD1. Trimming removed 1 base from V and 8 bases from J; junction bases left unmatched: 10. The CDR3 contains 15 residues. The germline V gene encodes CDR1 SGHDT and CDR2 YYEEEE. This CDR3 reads CASSLYSRTGSGYTF. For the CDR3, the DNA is TGTGCCAGCAGCTTGTATAGTCGGACAGGGTCGGGCTACACCTTC.

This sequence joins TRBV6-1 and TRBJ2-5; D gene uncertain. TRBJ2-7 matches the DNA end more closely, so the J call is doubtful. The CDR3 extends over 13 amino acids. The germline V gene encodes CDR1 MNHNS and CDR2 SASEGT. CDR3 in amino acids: CASSPGDSYEQYF. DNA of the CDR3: TGTGCCAGCAGTCCCGGCGACTCCTACGAGCAGTACTTC.

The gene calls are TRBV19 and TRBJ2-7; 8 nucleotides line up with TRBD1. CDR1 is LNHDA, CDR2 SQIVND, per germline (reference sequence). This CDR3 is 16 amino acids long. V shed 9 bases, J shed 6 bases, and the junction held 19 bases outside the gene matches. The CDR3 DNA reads TGTGCCAGCAAGGGGACAACCCGGGACAGGCCCCGCGAGCAGTACTTC. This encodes CASKGTTRDRPREQYF.